Reported below is one T cell receptor (beta chain). Its antigen is unknown. The record has no base qualities; no much larger clone is one base away. The library was prepared using multiplex PCR. The sample was run on an Illumina HiSeq 4000. iRepertoire HTBI primers and Arm-PCR amplification of CDR3 regions were used to construct TCR beta libraries. Before sequencing, the PCR products underwent gel purification. The original pipeline was this. Gene usage analysis of CDR3 amino acid clonotypes used the 62 TRBV and 14 TRBJ segments found across samples. COPE and FqMerger were used to merge the filtered high-quality paired reads into contigs. BLAST was used to align contigs to the IMGT TRBV, TRBD and TRBJ reference genes, and CDR3 was defined following IMGT. Clonotypes above 0.1% frequency were classified as highly expanded clones. Repertoire diversity was measured by Shannon entropy, and V-J evenness by the Gini coefficient. Public clonotypes were defined as clonotypes shared by more than one individual. TCRdb ran its own pipeline on the public reads, namely fastp trimming at Q25 and MiXCR clone calling, and kept in-frame beta chains. Identical CDR3 protein sequences are pooled into one entry, listed with their most common genes and DNA. TCRdb, not the original authors, processed these V and J calls. This sample has roughly 560,000 distinct CDR3 sequences in its table, and about 16% of those were observed once. Roughly 25% of the sample is taken by the ten largest.

V drops 3 bases and J drops 0 bases, leaving 11 bases in between. The CDR3 sequence holds 16 residues, the cysteine and phenylalanine included. Only CDR3 DNA is held: 48 bases, read in frame from base 1. Reading the germline V gene (reference sequence) gives CDR1 LNHDA and CDR2 SQIVND. This sample stems from a study of regulatory T cells in long-lasting Graves disease (dated by TCRdb to the early 2020s). As for the study more broadly: Newly diagnosed Graves' disease patients had taken antithyroid drugs for less than 3 months. TCR sequencing covered some 13 persistent and around 20 newly diagnosed Graves' disease patients, 33 samples in total. The study was conducted in China and was registered as a clinical trial. Persistent Graves' disease patients were compared with newly diagnosed Graves' disease patients by peripheral blood TCR sequencing and RNA sequencing.

The full study reports these points: Preferential use of TRBV28, TRBJ1-2 and TRBJ2-5 was observed in persistent disease, whereas TRBV20-1 and TRBJ2-1 were favored in newly diagnosed disease. Patients with persistent disease shared more public clonotypes (around 2,500) than newly diagnosed patients did (around 930). Compared with newly diagnosed patients, persistent Graves' disease patients had lower TCR Shannon entropy and fewer highly expanded clones, which suggests clonal expansion. Peripheral blood alone was examined, since thyroid tissue, which constituted the primary lesion, could not be accessed. The authors acknowledged the small sample size as a limitation that may reduce accuracy. Only the TCR beta chain was sequenced and analyzed.

What the time point label conveys for this sample: newly diagnosed GD, antithyroid drugs for less than 3 months. For both TCR sequencing and RNA sequencing, RNA was extracted from PBMCs using TRIzol. The diagnosis of Graves' disease followed American Thyroid Association guidelines. Patients were recruited from an endocrinology department in Xi'an, China. From each patient, about 9.7 milliliters of peripheral blood was collected into an EDTA anticoagulant tube. Ficoll Paque Plus density gradient separation was used to isolate PBMCs, and no additional T cell sorting was done. An Agilent 2100 Bioanalyzer and agarose gel were used to check RNA quality, and a NanoDrop 2000 was used to measure RNA concentration. These same records also appear under a second study, on T cells in Graves' hyperthyroidism and ophthalmopathy. In that second paper, the authors write: Stable Graves' hyperthyroidism was defined as no progression to ophthalmopathy during 18 months of follow-up. Hyperthyroidism patients were aged 18 to 65 years and newly diagnosed, with disease duration of less than 2 months. The study excluded patients with uncontrolled infections, other autoimmune diseases, pregnancy or lactation. Diagnoses were established on the basis of clinical symptoms, serum thyroxine and TRAb, thyroid ultrasound, and orbital computed tomography. A first-round RT-PCR of the TCR CDR3 used the HTBI primer set with the Qiagen OneStep RT-PCR kit. Most expanded thyroid clonotypes (frequency above 0.001) were also found in blood, which suggests that blood repertoires may mirror thyroid immune responses. Ophthalmopathy was separated from stable hyperthyroidism by a 13 V-J signature model, with around 90% sensitivity and about 81% specificity obtained in cross-validation and 80%/75% obtained in testing. In validation, the model predicted progression to ophthalmopathy with roughly 66% sensitivity and less than 75% specificity, a median of around 6.6 months before onset. To identify distinguishing TCR V-J signatures, a discovery cohort of about a hundred patients was used, comprising 40 to 45 with Graves' ophthalmopathy and roughly 60 with stable Graves' hyperthyroidism. Prospective prediction of ophthalmopathy was tested in an independent validation cohort of about 19 hyperthyroidism patients and 15 to 17 patients who later progressed to ophthalmopathy. For training and testing, the 100 or so patients in the discovery cohort were randomly divided in a 7:3 ratio. In addition, the study compared T-cell repertoires in thyroid tissue and in blood from about 6 Graves' hyperthyroidism patients. Following sampling, methimazole starting at 30 mg daily was given to hyperthyroidism patients, and high-dose intravenous methylprednisolone was given to ophthalmopathy patients. Libraries were constructed in a second round of multiplex PCR, after which size selection and purification were carried out. Sequencing of the libraries was done on an Illumina HiSeq2000 using paired-end 100 bp reads. SOAPnuke was used to process the raw data, throwing out any read that contained adapters or uncalled bases, had a mean Phred below 15, or lacked an exact constant-primer or identifier match. High-quality paired reads were merged with COPE v1.2.5, and unique nucleotide sequences were defined as clonotypes. MiTCR v1.1 was used to align clonotypes to the IMGT TRBV, TRBD and TRBJ reference segments. Only V-J combinations with frequency above 0.0001, covering about 99% of repertoires, were analysed. The TCS score was defined as F50 (clonal expansion) divided by E x V (chaos), with BLOSUM62-based TCRdist calculated between CDR3 peptides within each V-J. Welch's t-statistics and random forest reduced 500 to 550 V-J features to under 15, which were used in a naive Bayes classifier (R e1071). Sample size was not statistically predetermined, and investigators were not blinded to group allocation. According to the paper, TCR Vbeta CDR3 sequencing was carried out on around 140 peripheral blood samples, which came from under 50 ophthalmopathy, about 75 hyperthyroidism and approximately 17 progressor patients.

This sequence originates from a woman aged 35-65 years with Graves disease. Donor details come from another sample of the same person, matched by shared clones. Recombination connected TRBV19 to TRBJ1-4; the D gene is not confidently resolved. Here the sequenced sample was peripheral blood mononuclear cells (PBMCs), taken at new diagnosis, from a patient treated with antithyroid drugs. The sequenced DNA: TGTGCCAGTAGTATGGGTAGGACTGCAACTAATGAAAAACTGTTTTTT. This gives the protein CASSMGRTATNEKLFF.